This T cell receptor beta chain was identified during a study of T cells expressing NK-cell markers. Study-wide results and limits: Dominant NKG2C+ clonotypes in a handful of donors made up roughly 1.0-7.0% of CD8+ T cells. There were four donors in whom these clonotypes also led the CD3+CD56-NKG2C+ fraction.

On this clonotype itself: Its antigen is as yet unknown.

The CDR3 extends over 14 amino acids. TCRdb re-called the 5' RACE reads and shows each CDR3 protein once, DNA omitted. Its clone listing holds 140,000 or so distinct CDR3 sequences. This rearrangement joins TRBV12-3 or TRBV12-4 to TRBJ2-7; absent DNA, TCRdb's TRBD1 call cannot be checked. The TCR sequence derives from a man younger than 35 in good health. The specimen sequenced was blood T cells: a sorted CD56 or NKG2C T cell subset, CD4+ or CD8+ T cells, or bulk PBMC T cells (not recorded which). The CDR3 is CASSNHRGPYEQYF.